These 26 T cell receptor beta chains came from one sample sequenced in a study of cytotoxic CD8 clonotypes in ibrutinib-treated CLL. The protocol was immunoSEQ multiplex PCR, while the TCRdb copy is restricted to in-frame clones and leaves out a portion. The table records about 17,000 clones, around 80% of them present only once. Source: PBMCs, taken before ibrutinib treatment. The receptors were sampled from a human donor with chronic lymphocytic leukemia.

This sequence joins TRBV19 and TRBJ2-7; possibly TRBD1 or TRBD2 for D (6 bases each). Trimming took 4 bases from V and 4 from J, leaving 17 bases between them. Germline V CDR1 and CDR2: LNHDA, SQIVND (reference sequence). CDR3 length: 15 residues. The CDR3 loop reads CASSTAGRGLYEQYF. CDR3 nucleotide sequence: TGTGCCAGTAGTACCGCGGGCAGGGGACTTTACGAGCAGTACTTC. Variable domain in full (rest from reference TRBV19 and TRBJ2-7): DGGITQSPKYLFRKEGQNVTLSCEQNLNHDAMYWYRQDPGQGLRLIYYSQIVNDFQKGDIAEGYSVSREKKESFPLTVTSAQKNPTAFYLCASSTAGRGLYEQYFGPGTRLTVT.

The V gene is TRBV19, the J gene TRBJ2-5; D ambiguous. The CDR3 spans 13 residues. Germline CDR1 is LNHDA and CDR2 is SQIVND (reference sequence). V was shortened by 1 base and J by 4 bases, with 7 bases between the two germline ends. The CDR3 loop is CASSIVTLETQYF. CDR3 bases: TGTGCCAGTAGTATAGTGACCTTAGAGACCCAGTACTTC.

This chain joins TRBV10-1 and TRBJ2-1; 9 bases match TRBD2. In germline, CDR1 is WNHNN, CDR2 SYGVQD (reference sequence). V shed 3 bases, J shed 1 base, and the junction held 7 bases outside the gene matches. This CDR3 is built from 17 residues. CDR3 sequence reads: CASSEMSAGGSYNEQFF. CDR3 DNA sequence: TGCGCCAGCAGTGAAATGTCAGCGGGAGGTTCCTACAATGAGCAGTTCTTC.

This chain links TRBV7-2 with TRBJ1-5; no firm D call. The CDR3 is 13 residues long. Trimming took off 2 bases at V and 6 bases at J, with 8 bases between the two ends. CDR1 is SGHTA and CDR2 is FQGNSA in the germline V gene. The CDR3: CASSLNWVQPQHF. In DNA form, the CDR3 reads TGTGCCAGCAGCTTAAATTGGGTTCAGCCCCAGCATTTT.

The J gene is TRBJ1-4, the V gene TRBV19; 10 bases align to TRBD1. Germline V gene data show CDR1 as LNHDA and CDR2 as SQIVND (reference sequence). The CDR3 covers 12 residues. The ends lost 10 bases at V and 7 bases at J; junction bases unmatched: 3. DNA for the CDR3: TGTGCCACTGGGACAGGGGTTGAAAAACTGTTTTTT. Translation: CATGTGVEKLFF.

The chain is built from TRBV29-1 and TRBJ1-1, with 7 positions matching TRBD1. Germline CDR1 and CDR2: SQVTM and ANQGSEA. CDR3 length: 14 amino acids. J gave up 0 bases and V 6 bases, and 7 bases lay outside the gene matches. This CDR3 reads CSVDRQGLNTEAFF. In DNA, the CDR3 is TGCAGCGTCGATCGACAGGGACTGAACACTGAAGCTTTCTTT.

This chain uses TRBV7-9 with TRBJ2-5, with 13 bases identical to TRBD2. The germline CDR1 and CDR2 sequences are SEHNR and FQNEAQ (reference sequence). The CDR3 consists of 17 residues. The V gene end was trimmed by 5 bases and the J gene end by 5 bases; junction bases not matched to a gene: 11. The CDR3 here is CASSRGLAGVKGETQYF. The DNA for the CDR3 is TGTGCCAGCAGCCGAGGACTAGCGGGAGTAAAGGGGGAGACCCAGTACTTC.

The chain is built from TRBV27 and TRBJ2-5; 7 bases agree with TRBD2. There are 17 residues in the CDR3. After removal of 4 bases from V and 1 base from J, the junction contained 12 bases not matched to a gene. Germline CDR1 MNHEY, CDR2 SMNVEV (reference sequence). The CDR3 DNA reads as TGTGCCAGCAGTTCCCCCTTTGAGGGAGGGCCCCAAGAGACCCAGTACTTC. Translated, it gives CASSSPFEGGPQETQYF.

V is TRBV9 and J is TRBJ2-5; D is unclear. This CDR3 comprises 15 residues. The ends were cut back, 0 bases at V and 0 bases at J, with 9 bases in the middle. Germline CDR1 and CDR2: SGDLS and YYNGEE. The CDR3 DNA follows: TGTGCCAGCAGCGTAGGGCCCTTTTACCAAGAGACCCAGTACTTC. As protein: CASSVGPFYQETQYF.

On this clone: The junction differs from germline at one of its ends, possibly a read error. The gene calls are TRBV6-5 and TRBJ2-7; D is unclear. In germline, CDR1 is MNHEY, CDR2 SVGAGI. CDR3 length: 15 amino acids. The CDR3 DNA reads as TGTGCCAGCAGTTACTCTCTCAGGACCTCCGACGAGCAGTACTTC. It encodes CASSYSLRTSDEQYF.

V gene TRBV10-3 combines with J gene TRBJ2-1; the match to TRBD2 covers 11 bases. V lost 7 bases to trimming and J lost 4 bases; unmatched junction nucleotides: 6. This CDR3 is 15 amino acids long. Germline V gene lookup returns CDR1 ENHRY and CDR2 SYGVKD. As DNA, the CDR3 is TGTGCCATCACCGAACTAGCGGGAGCGTACAATGAGCAGTTCTTC. This translates into CAITELAGAYNEQFF.

This chain uses TRBV4-1 with TRBJ1-1; D is unclear. V lost 0 bases to trimming and J lost 4 bases, with 9 bases between them. Germline CDR1 MGHRA, CDR2 YSYEKL. CDR3 length equals 14 residues. The DNA of the CDR3 is TGCGCCAGCAGCCAAGAGCGGCAGTCCACTGAAGCTTTCTTT. Its protein is CASSQERQSTEAFF.

The genes are TRBV5-1 and TRBJ1-1; tentative D call: TRBD1 (6 bases). This CDR3 has 14 amino acids. V lost 0 bases and J lost 4, with 10 bases in between. Germline V CDR1 and CDR2: SGHRS, YFSETQ. In DNA, the CDR3 is TGCGCCAGCAGCTTGGGAACAGGGACCACTGAAGCTTTCTTT. It specifies CASSLGTGTTEAFF.

This chain joins TRBV7-3 and TRBJ2-1, with D perhaps matching TRBD1 (6 bases). The ends were cut back, 4 bases at V and 1 base at J, with 11 bases in the middle. Germline V gene sequence: CDR1 SGHTA, CDR2 FQGTGA. The CDR3 has 15 residues. CDR3 coding DNA: TGTGCCAGCAGCTCCCAGGGGACGTCCTACAATGAGCAGTTCTTC. It yields the protein CASSSQGTSYNEQFF.

J is TRBJ2-3 and V is TRBV28; weak D call: TRBD2 (6 bases). This CDR3 region has 16 residues. The germline V and J ends were trimmed by 4 bases and 4 bases, with 18 bases remaining between them. Germline V lookup: CDR1 MDHEN, CDR2 SYDVKM. In nucleotides, the CDR3 is TGTGCCAGCAGTTCCCTCCGGACGGGAGCTGCAGATACGCAGTATTTT. Translated, it gives CASSSLRTGAADTQYF.

This clone was found once. The chain employs TRBV1 and TRBJ2-2; the DNA was not compared with TRBD1, the D call given in the table. TRBV1 is given as a pseudogene. CDR3 length: 15 amino acids. CDR3 region: CTSSQVWAHTGELFF. DNA for the CDR3: TGCACCAGCAGCCAAGTTTGGGCCCATACTGGGGAGCTGTTTTTT.

The V call is TRBV11-2, the J call TRBJ1-1; 7 nucleotides agree with TRBD1. CDR1 and CDR2 from the germline V gene are SGHAT and FQNNGV. V was pared by 5 bases and J by 5 bases, with 5 bases of the junction left unmatched. The CDR3 has 13 amino acids. In DNA form, the CDR3 reads TGTGCCAGCAGCACTCAACAGGGGACTGAAGCTTTCTTT. As protein: CASSTQQGTEAFF.

This clone has only a few counts. The V gene is TRBV19, the J gene TRBJ2-7, with D possibly being TRBD1 (6 bases). V was shortened by 4 bases and J by 6 bases, with 13 bases between the two germline ends. This CDR3 has 13 amino acids. In germline, CDR1 is LNHDA, CDR2 SQIVND (reference sequence). CDR3 in DNA: TGTGCCAGTAGTACACAGGGTATCGCCGAGCAGTACTTC. This translates into CASSTQGIAEQYF.

The chain uses TRBV11-3 and TRBJ2-2; 8 bases fit TRBD2. In germline, CDR1 is SGHNT, CDR2 YENEEA. V lost 4 bases, J lost 3 bases, and 4 bases stayed unmatched. The CDR3 has 15 residues. CDR3 loop: CASSSGTSHTGELFF. The CDR3 DNA follows: TGTGCCAGCAGCTCCGGGACTAGTCACACCGGGGAGCTGTTTTTT.

The J gene is TRBJ2-2, the V gene TRBV5-1; TRBD2 is a possible D gene (6 bases). This CDR3 contains 14 residues. V shed 0 bases and J shed 6 bases, with 9 bases lying between them. Germline CDR1 SGHRS, CDR2 YFSETQ. The CDR3: CASSLDGDSGELFF. The CDR3 bases are TGCGCCAGCAGCTTGGATGGGGACTCCGGGGAGCTGTTTTTT.

The chain uses TRBV2 and TRBJ1-5; D is unclear. CDR3 size: 14 residues. Germline CDR1 reads SNHLY; CDR2 reads FYNNEI. V lost 2 bases, J lost 3 bases, and 8 bases lay in between. CDR3 in amino acids: CASSEQGNNQPQHF. The CDR3 nucleotides are TGTGCCAGCAGTGAACAAGGGAACAATCAGCCCCAGCATTTT.

The chain recombines TRBV18 with TRBJ1-5; D is unresolved. Per germline, CDR1 KGHSH and CDR2 LQKENI. Trimming cost V 2 bases and J 6 bases, with 8 bases left between them. The CDR3 contains 13 residues. In DNA, the CDR3 is TGTGCCAGCTCACCAGGGGATGGTCAGCCCCAGCATTTT. Translation: CASSPGDGQPQHF.

V gene TRBV18 combines with J gene TRBJ2-2; TRBD2 matches 10 bases. Germline V gene data show CDR1 as KGHSH and CDR2 as LQKENI. V gave up 2 bases and J gave up 6 bases; unmatched junction bases: 9. The CDR3 sequence is 17 residues long. CDR3 sequence (DNA): TGTGCCAGCTCACCATTCAGCGGGAGGGCATCGGCCGGGGAGCTGTTTTTT. Translation: CASSPFSGRASAGELFF.

The rearrangement links TRBV28 to TRBJ2-7; D is undetermined. Germline V gene data show CDR1 as MDHEN and CDR2 as SYDVKM. The CDR3 loop spans 13 amino acids. V shed 8 bases and J shed 0 bases, with 11 bases lying between them. The CDR3 nucleotides read TGTGCCAGCTTGTCTATTTCCTCCTACGAGCAGTACTTC. Amino acid sequence: CASLSISSYEQYF. Variable domain in full (rest from reference TRBV28 and TRBJ2-7): DVKVTQSSRYLVKRTGEKVFLECVQDMDHENMFWYRQDPGLGLRLIYFSYDVKMKEKGDIPEGYSVSREKKERFSLILESASTNQTSMYLCASLSISSYEQYFGPGTRLTVT.

This chain links TRBV28 with TRBJ2-7; D assignment may be TRBD1 or TRBD2 (5 bases each). The CDR3 is 18 residues long. Between the trimmed V and J ends, which lost 7 bases and 0 bases, there was a span of 25 bases. CDR1 MDHEN and CDR2 SYDVKM come from the germline V gene. For the CDR3, the DNA is TGTGCCAGCACACTTTATTTTCCGGGCCATGGGGGCTCCTACGAGCAGTACTTC. This codes for CASTLYFPGHGGSYEQYF. Based on the CDR3 plus reference TRBV28 and TRBJ2-7, the full variable domain is DVKVTQSSRYLVKRTGEKVFLECVQDMDHENMFWYRQDPGLGLRLIYFSYDVKMKEKGDIPEGYSVSREKKERFSLILESASTNQTSMYLCASTLYFPGHGGSYEQYFGPGTRLTVT.

The chain joins TRBV15 to TRBJ1-3, with D unclear. Germline CDR1 and CDR2: LNHNV and YYDKDF (reference sequence). Between the trimmed V and J ends, which lost 0 bases and 8 bases, there was a span of 11 bases. The CDR3 extends over 14 amino acids. CDR3 residues: CATSRESSSHTIYF. The DNA for the CDR3 is TGTGCCACCAGCAGAGAGTCAAGTTCGCACACCATATATTTT.